One T cell receptor (beta chain) is described in this entry. Its antigen is as yet unknown. The method was immunoSEQ multiplex PCR; TCRdb's version includes in-frame clones alone and lacks a portion of them. The sample shows just under 20,000 clones, 89% of them seen only once. This sample is part of a study of T cells in localized non-small cell lung cancer. Germline CDR1 and CDR2: SEHNR and FQNEAQ (reference sequence). The CDR3 totals 15 residues. V was cut by 1 base and J by 0 bases, with 7 bases left in between. Study observations and caveats: Uninvolved adjacent lung had higher T cell clonality than tumor and all other tissues. Because sequencing included only one region (of the tumor), heterogeneity remains possible. An association was observed between higher blood T cell density and longer overall survival.

The V gene is TRBV7-9, the J gene TRBJ2-1, with D unresolved. The input for sequencing was peripheral blood, taken before any cancer treatment. This sequence was found in a man between 40 and 70 years old with stage I lung adenocarcinoma. CDR3 nucleotide sequence: TGTGCCAGCAGCTTAGTTGATGACTCCTACAATGAGCAGTTCTTC. Its translation is CASSLVDDSYNEQFF.